This entry describes one T cell receptor beta chain. Its antigen has not been determined. Per-nucleotide qualities are absent, and no much larger clonotype sits a single base away. This entry is derived from a study of vaccination effects on CD4 cells after COVID-19 (dated by TCRdb to between 2021 and 2024). Describing the broader study: Post-vaccine samples across the study were collected a median of 72 days after the second dose, with a range of 14 to 241. SARS-CoV-2 spike-specific CD4+ TCR repertoires were compared before and after mRNA vaccination in COVID-19 convalescent patients and in infection-naive vaccine recipients. Cultures from other donors in the study were sequenced using the Oncomine TCR Beta short-read assay on an Illumina iSeq 100. The full study included 9 to 10 COVID-19 convalescent patients and several SARS-CoV-2-naive healthy vaccine recipients.

Receptor amplification or capture employed the immunoSEQ multiplex PCR assay. DNA from the cultured and isolated CD4+ T cells underwent TCR beta CDR3 sequencing. The published analysis was carried out like this. Non-productive TCR sequences were removed and reads were trimmed to the CDR3 region, keeping CDR3s of at least 7 amino acids. The MANAFEST web app was used to pick out antigen-specific clonotypes by comparing their expansion in peptide wells with that in reference cultures. To be called positive, a clone needed expansion at FDR<0.05 compared with the reference and with all other wells, an odds ratio greater than 5, and a frequency greater than 0.1% in two replicate wells. A clonotype was defined as cross-reactive if the clonotype was significantly expanded both in SARS-CoV-2 spike wells and in at least one common cold coronavirus spike condition. CDR3 similarity was assessed by Levenshtein distance with the stringdist R package, and unrooted trees were built with ape in R 3.6.1. The immuneACCESS repertoire file appears here via TCRdb, limited to in-frame rearrangements. These files lack a portion of the clones; in checked studies, under half of the deficit traces to unresolved V genes, and the cause of the others is not known. That table gives V, J and clone size, and the DNA gave D and trimming. The sample table lists some 74,000 clones, roughly four fifths of them with a count of one. The ten top clones hold about 1.2% of the sample.

Taken from the germline V gene, the CDR1 and CDR2 loops are SGHNT and YENEEA. V is reduced by 5 bases and J by 5 bases, leaving a spacing of 16 bases between them. Its CDR3 holds 15 amino acids, cysteine through phenylalanine. The entry retains the CDR3 DNA only, 45 bases that are in frame from base 1. In the ViraFEST assay, PBMC were stimulated with viral peptide pools, and TCR sequencing was then used to find antigen-specific CD4+ T cell clonotypes based on their expansion. After approximately 11 days of culture, CD4+ T cells were isolated with the EasySep CD4+ T cell isolation kit. Each participant got two doses of an mRNA SARS-CoV-2 vaccine, either BNT162b2 or mRNA-1273. The absence of prior SARS-CoV-2 infection in healthy vaccine recipients was confirmed by negative nucleocapsid antibodies before and after vaccination. Each well held 2 million to 2.5 million PBMC cultured in IMDM containing around 5% human AB serum, 8 to 10 IU/ml IL-2 and gentamicin, along with about 9.3 ug/ml peptides. On days 3 and 7, half of the culture medium was replaced with fresh IL-2-containing medium. Unless noted otherwise, every peptide stimulation condition was cultured in triplicate wells. PBMC were separated from whole blood using Ficoll-Paque Plus gradient centrifugation and were then either cryopreserved at -140C or used fresh. The overlapping peptide pools covered the spike proteins of SARS-CoV-2 as well as those of the common cold coronaviruses HCoV-NL63, HCoV-OC43 and HCoV-229E. The QIAamp micro DNA kit was used to extract genomic DNA from the cultured CD4+ T cells.

On the study overall, not on this receptor specifically: The study was limited by a small number of convalescent patients, and early post-infection timepoints were lacking. Marked clonal contraction was observed in both infection-induced and vaccine-induced clones at late post-vaccination timepoints, consistent with waning T cell responses. In healthy vaccine recipients, vaccine-induced clones were almost all SARS-CoV-2 mono-reactive, with only 1 of 255 cross-reactive with common cold coronaviruses.

The clonotype was recovered from a human donor who received a COVID-19 vaccine. The sequences come from CD4+ T cells from PBMCs cultured with HCoV-229E spike peptides, collected after COVID-19 vaccination. The cell subset or site label for this specimen denotes: HCoV-229E spike overlapping peptide pool stimulation. The sequence joins TRBV11-3 to TRBJ2-1, and perhaps TRBD1 as D gene, on 5 matching bases. The CDR3 in this case is CASSRGQILNNEQFF. At the DNA level, the sequence is TGTGCCAGCAGCCGTGGACAAATTCTAAACAATGAGCAGTTCTTC.